This TCR beta chain was profiled in a study of blood T cell repertoires in COVID-19. On the study more broadly: Sites in the United States, Italy and Spain provided acute and convalescent COVID-19 samples. Sample material is recorded as cDNA or gDNA derived from T cells, B-cell-depleted T cells, or PBMCs.

This CDR3 is built from 15 residues. V shed 2 bases and J shed 0 bases, with 11 bases lying between them. Looked up from germline, CDR1 is MNHEY and CDR2 is SVGAGI. In the original analysis: Nucleated cell counts were estimated from reference gene primer amplification. Clones were read by immunoSEQ multiplex PCR, and TCRdb kept only the in-frame ones, dropping some. V, J and clone size were drawn from that table, and D and trimming were deduced from the DNA. The table has tens of thousands of clones, approximately 89% seen once; the top ten hold approximately 14%. Sample: peripheral blood. The chain is built from TRBV6-5 and TRBJ2-7; D may be TRBD1 (5 bases). This TCR was recovered from a woman aged 55-69 years with active COVID-19. The CDR3 protein is CASSYAQVNSYEQYF. Here the CDR3 DNA reads TGTGCCAGCAGTTACGCACAGGTGAACTCCTACGAGCAGTACTTC.